This paragraph covers one TCR beta chain sequence. This sample is part of a study of OX40 agonist ivuxolimab in advanced cancers. Study context: In this cohort, patients received ivuxolimab, an agonistic anti-OX40 (CD134) antibody.

This table comes from immunoSEQ multiplex PCR, and its TCRdb copy is limited to in-frame clones, with some not included. This table holds about 61,000 clones, about 85% found once. The clonotype was recovered from an adult with an advanced solid tumor such as melanoma, head and neck, liver or kidney cancer. The source was CD4+ or CD8+ T cells sorted from blood, collected in a trial of the OX40 agonist ivuxolimab.

Written as DNA, the CDR3 is TGTGCCAGCAGCCCGGAGAACTATGGCTACACCTTC. Amino acid sequence: CASSPENYGYTF. V gene TRBV7-9 combines with J gene TRBJ1-2; D is unclear. This CDR3 is 12 amino acids long. V was shortened by 5 bases and J by 2 bases, with 6 bases between the two germline ends. Germline assignment: CDR1 SEHNR and CDR2 FQNEAQ (reference sequence).